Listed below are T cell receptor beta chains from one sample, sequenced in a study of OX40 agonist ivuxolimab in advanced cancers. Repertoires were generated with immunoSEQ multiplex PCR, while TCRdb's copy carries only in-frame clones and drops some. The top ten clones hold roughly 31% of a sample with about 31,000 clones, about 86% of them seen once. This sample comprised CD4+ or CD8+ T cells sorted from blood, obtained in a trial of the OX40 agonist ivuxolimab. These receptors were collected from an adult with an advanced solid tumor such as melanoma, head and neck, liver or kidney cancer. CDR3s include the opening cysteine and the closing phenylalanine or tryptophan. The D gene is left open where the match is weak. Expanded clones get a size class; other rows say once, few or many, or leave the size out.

CDR3nt: TGTGCCAGCAGCTTGCCGATGCTGAACACTGAAGCTTTCTTT
CDR3aa: CASSLPMLNTEAFF
d_gene: -
abundance: -
j_gene: TRBJ1-1
v_gene: TRBV5-6

CDR3nt: TGTGCCAGCAGTTTACCGGGCTATATTCAGCCCCAGCATTTT
CDR3aa: CASSLPGYIQPQHF
d_gene: -
abundance: -
j_gene: TRBJ1-5
v_gene: TRBV28

CDR3nt: TGTGCCAGCAGCCAGGGGCCCTCCTACGAGCAGTACTTC
CDR3aa: CASSQGPSYEQYF
d_gene: -
abundance: -
j_gene: TRBJ2-7
v_gene: TRBV28

CDR3nt: TGTGCCAGCAGTTACCCCCTGGGCGAGCAGTACTTC
CDR3aa: CASSYPLGEQYF
d_gene: -
abundance: few
j_gene: TRBJ2-7
v_gene: TRBV6-5

CDR3nt: TGTGCCAGTAGTATAGTAGCTGGGAACACTGAAGCTTTCTTT
CDR3aa: CASSIVAGNTEAFF
d_gene: -
abundance: -
j_gene: TRBJ1-1
v_gene: TRBV19

CDR3nt: TGCGCCAGCAGGTTGCACAGGAGCGACAATGAGCAGTTCTTC
CDR3aa: CASRLHRSDNEQFF
d_gene: -
abundance: once
j_gene: TRBJ2-1
v_gene: TRBV5-1

CDR3nt: TGTGCCAGCAGCCCGCTACAGGGAGCCGGCTACGAGCAGTACTTC
CDR3aa: CASSPLQGAGYEQYF
d_gene: -
abundance: -
j_gene: TRBJ2-7
v_gene: TRBV9

CDR3nt: TGTGCCAGCAGCGCAACGACAGGGAACTACGAGCAGTACTTC
CDR3aa: CASSATTGNYEQYF
d_gene: TRBD1
abundance: few
j_gene: TRBJ2-7
v_gene: TRBV11-2

CDR3nt: TGTGCCAGCAGTTTATCGACGGACAGCAATGGCTACACCTTC
CDR3aa: CASSLSTDSNGYTF
d_gene: -
abundance: -
j_gene: TRBJ1-2
v_gene: TRBV27

CDR3nt: TGTGCCAGCAGCTTGGAGCTAGCGGGAAGCTCCTACAATGAGCAGTTCTTC
CDR3aa: CASSLELAGSSYNEQFF
d_gene: TRBD2
abundance: -
j_gene: TRBJ2-1
v_gene: TRBV5-4

CDR3nt: TGTGCCAGCTTAGAGGTGGGGGGAACGAACACTAATGAGCAGTTCTTC
CDR3aa: CASLEVGGTNTNEQFF
d_gene: -
abundance: -
j_gene: TRBJ2-1
v_gene: TRBV2

CDR3nt: TGTGCCAGCAGCCTCACTCTCGGGGTAGGGTACTCTGGAAACACCATATATTTT
CDR3aa: CASSLTLGVGYSGNTIYF
d_gene: -
abundance: once
j_gene: TRBJ1-3
v_gene: TRBV14

CDR3nt: TGTGCCAGCAGCTTAGGTGGATCTGGGCTAGCGGCCCATTTGGGAGATACGCAGTATTTT
CDR3aa: CASSLGGSGLAAHLGDTQYF
d_gene: TRBD2
abundance: -
j_gene: TRBJ2-3
v_gene: TRBV11-3

CDR3nt: TGTGCCAGCAGCGTAGTGTCAGGGAGGGCCGGGGAGCTGTTTTTT
CDR3aa: CASSVVSGRAGELFF
d_gene: TRBD2
abundance: -
j_gene: TRBJ2-2
v_gene: TRBV9

CDR3nt: TGTGCCAGTAGTATCTGGTTAAGAGCTTTCTTT
CDR3aa: CASSIWLRAFF
d_gene: -
abundance: -
j_gene: TRBJ1-1
v_gene: TRBV19

CDR3nt: TGTGCCAGCAGCTTGGAATTAGCGGGAGTCAATGAGCAGTTCTTC
CDR3aa: CASSLELAGVNEQFF
d_gene: TRBD2
abundance: -
j_gene: TRBJ2-1
v_gene: TRBV5-8

CDR3nt: TGCGCCAGCAGCCAAGTGGTACGGGGCGAGCAGTACTTC
CDR3aa: CASSQVVRGEQYF
d_gene: -
abundance: -
j_gene: TRBJ2-7
v_gene: TRBV4-1

CDR3nt: TGCGCCAGTAAACAGGGTTGGACTGAAGCTTTCTTT
CDR3aa: CASKQGWTEAFF
d_gene: -
abundance: -
j_gene: TRBJ1-1
v_gene: TRBV5-1

CDR3nt: TGCGCCAGTAAACAAGCGGCCTACGAGCAGTACTTC
CDR3aa: CASKQAAYEQYF
d_gene: -
abundance: -
j_gene: TRBJ2-7
v_gene: TRBV10-1

CDR3nt: TGTGCCAGCAGTTTATCGAAGGGGGGGGGCACTGAAGCTTTCTTT
CDR3aa: CASSLSKGGGTEAFF
d_gene: -
abundance: -
j_gene: TRBJ1-1
v_gene: TRBV27

CDR3nt: TGTGCCTGGAGTGACAGCAATCAGCCCCAGCATTTT
CDR3aa: CAWSDSNQPQHF
d_gene: -
abundance: few
j_gene: TRBJ1-5
v_gene: TRBV30

CDR3nt: TGTGCCAGCAGTCGAACACGGGTCGATAGCTACACCTTC
CDR3aa: CASSRTRVDSYTF
d_gene: -
abundance: -
j_gene: TRBJ1-2
v_gene: TRBV28

CDR3nt: TGTGCCAGCAGTCTCGGGGACAGCAGCACAGATACGCAGTATTTT
CDR3aa: CASSLGDSSTDTQYF
d_gene: TRBD1
abundance: -
j_gene: TRBJ2-3
v_gene: TRBV27

CDR3nt: TGTGCCAGCAGTTTATCTGGGGGAGAGACCCAGTACTTC
CDR3aa: CASSLSGGETQYF
d_gene: -
abundance: -
j_gene: TRBJ2-5
v_gene: TRBV27

CDR3nt: TGCAGCGTTGGGGGCAATCAGCCCCAGCATTTT
CDR3aa: CSVGGNQPQHF
d_gene: -
abundance: -
j_gene: TRBJ1-5
v_gene: TRBV29-1

CDR3nt: TGTGCCAGCAGTTTGTCGGTCCTAGCGGGAGGGGGCTACCAAGAGACCCAGTACTTC
CDR3aa: CASSLSVLAGGGYQETQYF
d_gene: TRBD2
abundance: -
j_gene: TRBJ2-5
v_gene: TRBV28

CDR3nt: TGTGCCAGCAGTTTAATGATACGGGGGCGTACTGAAGCTTTCTTT
CDR3aa: CASSLMIRGRTEAFF
d_gene: -
abundance: -
j_gene: TRBJ1-1
v_gene: TRBV28

CDR3nt: TGTGCCAGCAGTCTCCGGGACAGGCCTAACAATGAGCAGTTCTTC
CDR3aa: CASSLRDRPNNEQFF
d_gene: TRBD1
abundance: -
j_gene: TRBJ2-1
v_gene: TRBV27

CDR3nt: TGCGCCAGCAGCGACCGGGGAACCGCCCTGAACGAGCAGTACTTC
CDR3aa: CASSDRGTALNEQYF
d_gene: -
abundance: once
j_gene: TRBJ2-7
v_gene: TRBV5-1

CDR3nt: TGTGCCAGCACCGGAGGGGGTATCGTTGAAGCTTTCTTT
CDR3aa: CASTGGGIVEAFF
d_gene: -
abundance: -
j_gene: TRBJ1-1
v_gene: TRBV28

CDR3nt: TGCGCCAGCAGTCTCGGACATTCCTACGAGCAGTACTTC
CDR3aa: CASSLGHSYEQYF
d_gene: -
abundance: -
j_gene: TRBJ2-7
v_gene: TRBV10-2